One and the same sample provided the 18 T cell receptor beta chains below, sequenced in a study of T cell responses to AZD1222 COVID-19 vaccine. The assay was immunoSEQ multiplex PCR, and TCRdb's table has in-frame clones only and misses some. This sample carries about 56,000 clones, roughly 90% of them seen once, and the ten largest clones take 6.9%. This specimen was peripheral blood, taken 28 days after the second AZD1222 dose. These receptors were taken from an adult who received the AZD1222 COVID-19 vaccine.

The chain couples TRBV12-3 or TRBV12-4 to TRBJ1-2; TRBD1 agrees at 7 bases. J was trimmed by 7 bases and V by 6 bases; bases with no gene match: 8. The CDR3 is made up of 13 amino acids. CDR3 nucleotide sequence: TGTGCCAGCAGCTGGGGGACAGTCGGTGGCTACACCTTC. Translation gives CASSWGTVGGYTF.

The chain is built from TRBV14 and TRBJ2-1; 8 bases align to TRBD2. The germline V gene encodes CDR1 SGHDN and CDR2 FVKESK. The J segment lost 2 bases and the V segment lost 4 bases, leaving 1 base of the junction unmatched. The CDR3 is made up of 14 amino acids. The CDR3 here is CASSRTSTYNEQFF. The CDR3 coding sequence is TGTGCCAGCAGCCGGACTAGCACCTACAATGAGCAGTTCTTC. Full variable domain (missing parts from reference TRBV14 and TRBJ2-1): EAGVTQFPSHSVIEKGQTVTLRCDPISGHDNLYWYRRVMGKEIKFLLHFVKESKQDESGMPNNRFLAERTGGTYSTLKVQPAELEDSGVYFCASSRTSTYNEQFFGPGTRLTVL.

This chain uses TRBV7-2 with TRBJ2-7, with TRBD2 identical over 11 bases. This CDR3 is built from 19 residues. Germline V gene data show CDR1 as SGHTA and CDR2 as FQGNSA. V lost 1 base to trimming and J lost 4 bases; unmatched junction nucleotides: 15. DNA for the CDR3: TGTGCCAGCAGCTTAGTCCCTCACTCACTAGCGGGAGAATCTTACGAGCAGTACTTC. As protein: CASSLVPHSLAGESYEQYF.

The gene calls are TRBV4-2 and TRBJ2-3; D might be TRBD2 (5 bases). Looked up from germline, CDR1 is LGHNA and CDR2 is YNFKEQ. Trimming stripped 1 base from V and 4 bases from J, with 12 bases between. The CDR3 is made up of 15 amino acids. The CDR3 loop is CASSQGTSLADTQYF. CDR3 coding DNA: TGTGCCAGCAGCCAAGGTACTAGTTTAGCAGATACGCAGTATTTT.

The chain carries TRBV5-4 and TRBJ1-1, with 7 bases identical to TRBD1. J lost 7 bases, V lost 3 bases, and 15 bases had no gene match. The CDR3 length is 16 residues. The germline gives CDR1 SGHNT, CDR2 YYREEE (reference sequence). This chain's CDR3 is CASSSTGASARYEAFF. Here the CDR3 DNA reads TGTGCCAGCAGCTCTACAGGGGCTTCGGCGCGGTATGAAGCTTTCTTT. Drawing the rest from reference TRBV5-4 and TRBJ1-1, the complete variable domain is ETGVTQSPTHLIKTRGQQVTLRCSSQSGHNTVSWYQQALGQGPQFIFQYYREEENGRGNFPPRFSGLQFPNYSSELNVNALELDDSALYLCASSSTGASARYEAFFGQGTRLTVV.

This CDR3 reads CASSYSSGNTIYF. The CDR3 DNA reads as TGTGCCAGCAGTTACTCTTCTGGAAACACCATATATTTT. The genes are TRBV6-5 and TRBJ1-3; no firm D call. CDR3 length: 13 residues. The V end was cut by 0 bases, the J end by 1 base, with 1 base between. Germline V CDR1 and CDR2: MNHEY, SVGAGI.

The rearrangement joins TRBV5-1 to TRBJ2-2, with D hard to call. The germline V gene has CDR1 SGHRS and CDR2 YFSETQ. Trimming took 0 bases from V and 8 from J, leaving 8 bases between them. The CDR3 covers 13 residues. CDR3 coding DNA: TGCGCCAGCAGCTTGGTCGAAAAAGGGGAGCTGTTTTTT. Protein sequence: CASSLVEKGELFF.

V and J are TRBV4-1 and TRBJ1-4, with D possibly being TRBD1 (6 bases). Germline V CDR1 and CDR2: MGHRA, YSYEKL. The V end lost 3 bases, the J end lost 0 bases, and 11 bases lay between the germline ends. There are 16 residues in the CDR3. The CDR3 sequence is CASSHDRTATNEKLFF. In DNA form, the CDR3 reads TGCGCCAGCAGCCACGATCGGACAGCAACTAATGAAAAACTGTTTTTT.

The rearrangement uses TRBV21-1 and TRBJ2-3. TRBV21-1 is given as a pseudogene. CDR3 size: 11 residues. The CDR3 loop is CAPHWVNEQYF. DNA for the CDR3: TGTGCCCCCCATTGGGTAAACGAGCAGTATTTT.

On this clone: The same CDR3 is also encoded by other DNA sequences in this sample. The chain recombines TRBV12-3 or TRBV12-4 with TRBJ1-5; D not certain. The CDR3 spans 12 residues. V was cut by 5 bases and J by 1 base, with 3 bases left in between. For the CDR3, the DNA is TGTGCCAGCAGTACCAGCAATCAGCCCCAGCATTTT. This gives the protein CASSTSNQPQHF.

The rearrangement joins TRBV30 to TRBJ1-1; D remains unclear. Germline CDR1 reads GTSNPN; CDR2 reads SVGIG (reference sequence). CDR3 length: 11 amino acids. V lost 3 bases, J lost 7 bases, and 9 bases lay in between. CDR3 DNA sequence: TGTGCCTGGAGAAAAAACCATGAAGCTTTCTTT. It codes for CAWRKNHEAFF. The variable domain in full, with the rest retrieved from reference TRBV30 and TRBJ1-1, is SQTIHQWPATLVQPVGSPLSLECTVEGTSNPNLYWYRQAAGRGLQLLFYSVGIGQISSEVPQNLSASRPQDRQFILSSKKLLLSDSGFYLCAWRKNHEAFFGQGTRLTVV.

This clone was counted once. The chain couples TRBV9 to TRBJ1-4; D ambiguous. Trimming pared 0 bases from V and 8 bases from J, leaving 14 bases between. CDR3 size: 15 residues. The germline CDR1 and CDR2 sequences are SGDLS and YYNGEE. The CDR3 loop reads CASSVAIGQAEKLFF. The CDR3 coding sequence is TGTGCCAGCAGCGTAGCTATAGGTCAGGCCGAAAAACTGTTTTTT.

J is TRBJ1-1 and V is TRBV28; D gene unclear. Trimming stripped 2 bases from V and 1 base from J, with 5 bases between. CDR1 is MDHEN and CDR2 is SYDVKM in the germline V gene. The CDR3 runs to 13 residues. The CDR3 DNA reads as TGTGCCAGCAGTTTACTGGAGAACACTGAAGCTTTCTTT. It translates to CASSLLENTEAFF.

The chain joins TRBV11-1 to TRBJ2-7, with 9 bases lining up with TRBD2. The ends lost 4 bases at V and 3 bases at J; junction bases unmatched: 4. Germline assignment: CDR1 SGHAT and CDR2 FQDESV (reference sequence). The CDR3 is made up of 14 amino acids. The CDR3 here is CASSSFSGGYEQYF. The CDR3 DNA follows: TGTGCCAGCAGCTCCTTTAGCGGGGGCTACGAGCAGTACTTC.

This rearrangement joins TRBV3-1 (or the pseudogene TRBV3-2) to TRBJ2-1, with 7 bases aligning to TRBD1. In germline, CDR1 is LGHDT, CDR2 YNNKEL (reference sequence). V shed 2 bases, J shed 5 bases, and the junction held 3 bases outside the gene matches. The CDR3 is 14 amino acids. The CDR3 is CASSQQTGHNEQFF. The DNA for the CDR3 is TGTGCCAGCAGCCAACAGACAGGGCACAATGAGCAGTTCTTC.

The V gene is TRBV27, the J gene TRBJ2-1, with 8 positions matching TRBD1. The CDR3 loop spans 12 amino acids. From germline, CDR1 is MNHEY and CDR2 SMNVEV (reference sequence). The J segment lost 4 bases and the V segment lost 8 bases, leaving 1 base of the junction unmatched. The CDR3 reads CASGTGYNEQFF. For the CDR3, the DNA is TGTGCCAGCGGGACAGGTTACAATGAGCAGTTCTTC.

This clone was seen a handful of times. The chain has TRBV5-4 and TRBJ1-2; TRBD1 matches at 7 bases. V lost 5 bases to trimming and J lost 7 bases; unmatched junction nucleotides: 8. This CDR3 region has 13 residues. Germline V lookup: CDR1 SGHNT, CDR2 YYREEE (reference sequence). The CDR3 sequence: CASRVGGALGYTF. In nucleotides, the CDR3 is TGTGCCAGCAGGGTAGGGGGCGCGCTTGGCTACACCTTC. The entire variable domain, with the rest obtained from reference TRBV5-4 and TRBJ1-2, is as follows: ETGVTQSPTHLIKTRGQQVTLRCSSQSGHNTVSWYQQALGQGPQFIFQYYREEENGRGNFPPRFSGLQFPNYSSELNVNALELDDSALYLCASRVGGALGYTFGSGTRLTVV.

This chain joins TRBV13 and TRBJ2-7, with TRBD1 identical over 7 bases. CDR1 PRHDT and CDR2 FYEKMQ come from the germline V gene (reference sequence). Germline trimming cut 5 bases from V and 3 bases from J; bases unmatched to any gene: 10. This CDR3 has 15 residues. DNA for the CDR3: TGTGCCAGCAGCGCGACGGGACAGAATCACTACGAGCAGTACTTC. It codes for CASSATGQNHYEQYF.